This is a list of T cell receptor beta chains from one sample in a study of T cells after yellow fever vaccination. TCRdb processed the 5' RACE reads anew with MiXCR; each CDR3 protein has one entry. The repertoire holds about 300,000 distinct CDR3 sequences, with about 10% as singletons. This specimen consisted of CD4+ T cells sorted from PBMCs, obtained 5 days after the yellow fever booster vaccination. These receptors came from a man aged 18-30 years who received the YFV17D yellow fever vaccine. CDR3s include the opening cysteine and the closing phenylalanine or tryptophan. D genes are given only for firm matches. Only some rows state a clone size, as once, few, many or a class for expanded clones.

v_call	d_call	j_call	clone_size	cdr3_aa	cdr3_nt
TRBV7-9	NA	TRBJ1-3	NA	CASSLGMGKEISGNTIYF	TGTGCCAGCAGCTTAGGGATGGGCAAGGAAATCTCTGGAAACACCATATATTTT
TRBV9	TRBD2	TRBJ2-5	few	CASSLPPSTSGQETQYF	TGTGCCAGCAGCCTCCCCCCCTCGACTAGCGGCCAAGAGACCCAGTACTTC
TRBV12-3/TRBV12-4	NA	TRBJ1-3	few	CASGGSNPSGNTIYF	TGTGCCAGCGGTGGGTCAAACCCCTCTGGAAACACCATATATTTT
TRBV5-1	NA	TRBJ2-1	few	CASSLSSSRGSSYNEQFF	TGCGCCAGCAGTCTCTCCTCTTCGCGGGGAAGCTCCTACAATGAGCAGTTCTTC
TRBV7-3	NA	TRBJ2-1	few	CASSPQGYGQFF	TGTGCCAGCAGCCCCCAGGGTTACGGGCAGTTCTTC
TRBV7-9	NA	TRBJ1-4	NA	CASSLFKGSLTNEKLFF	TGTGCCAGCAGCTTATTTAAGGGCAGCCTAACTAATGAAAAACTGTTTTTT
TRBV6-5	NA	TRBJ2-5	NA	CASSYSTGGKETQYF	TGTGCCAGCAGTTACTCGACAGGAGGAAAAGAGACCCAGTACTTC
TRBV28	NA	TRBJ2-3	many	CASSFSQYTDTQYF	TGTGCCAGCAGTTTTAGCCAGTACACAGATACGCAGTATTTT
TRBV7-2	NA	TRBJ2-4	NA	CASRGGAVKSIQYF	TGTGCCAGCAGGGGGGGGGCAGTCAAGAGCATTCAGTACTTC
TRBV25-1	TRBD1	TRBJ1-2	NA	CATRGTGNYGYTF	TGTGCCACCAGGGGGACGGGGAACTATGGCTACACCTTC
TRBV5-8	NA	TRBJ1-5	many	CASSLWAGIGNQPQHF	TGTGCCAGCAGCTTATGGGCAGGGATAGGCAATCAGCCCCAGCATTTT
TRBV4-3	TRBD1	TRBJ2-5	few	CASSQGTGEETQYF	TGCGCCAGCAGCCAAGGAACAGGGGAGGAGACCCAGTACTTC
TRBV7-9	NA	TRBJ1-1	many	CASSGSGEGTEAFF	TGTGCCAGCAGCGGATCGGGGGAAGGGACTGAAGCTTTCTTT
TRBV7-6	NA	TRBJ1-3	NA	CASSRADSANTIYF	TGTGCCAGCAGCCGTGCGGACAGTGCGAACACCATATATTTT
TRBV30	TRBD1	TRBJ2-2	NA	CAWDRGQRTGELFF	TGTGCCTGGGACAGGGGGCAAAGGACCGGGGAGCTGTTTTTT
TRBV6-5	NA	TRBJ1-1	few	CASNLLGQGLNTEAFF	TGTGCCAGCAACCTATTGGGTCAGGGCTTGAACACTGAAGCTTTCTTT
TRBV4-3	TRBD1	TRBJ2-3	NA	CASSQDWGTGLGDTQYF	TGCGCCAGCAGCCAAGATTGGGGGACAGGGCTAGGAGATACGCAGTATTTT
TRBV7-6	NA	TRBJ2-5	NA	CASSLPGETQYF	TGTGCCAGCAGCCTGCCGGGGGAGACCCAGTACTTC
TRBV12-3/TRBV12-4	TRBD1	TRBJ2-2	many	CASSFSPGTGGAGTGELFF	TGTGCCAGCAGTTTTTCCCCCGGGACAGGGGGTGCGGGAACCGGGGAGCTGTTTTTT
TRBV5-1	TRBD1	TRBJ2-7	NA	CASGQGKGKWDEQYF	TGCGCCAGCGGACAGGGAAAAGGCAAGTGGGACGAGCAGTACTTC
TRBV3-1	NA	TRBJ2-7	many	CASSRIGGQYEQYF	TGTGCCAGCAGCCGAATAGGGGGTCAGTACGAGCAGTACTTC
TRBV5-1	TRBD1	TRBJ2-1	few	CASSEGQGAHNEQFF	TGCGCCAGCAGCGAAGGACAGGGAGCCCACAATGAGCAGTTCTTC
TRBV14	NA	TRBJ1-4	many	CASSQGARGGEKLFF	TGTGCCAGCAGCCAAGGGGCTCGGGGAGGCGAAAAACTGTTTTTT
TRBV7-2	NA	TRBJ2-1	NA	CASSSIRGRASYNEQFF	TGTGCCAGCAGCTCGATCAGGGGCCGGGCTTCCTACAATGAGCAGTTCTTC
TRBV5-5	NA	TRBJ2-6	NA	CASRAGTKHSGANVLTF	TGTGCCAGCAGGGCCGGGACAAAACACTCTGGGGCCAACGTCCTGACTTTC
TRBV19	NA	TRBJ1-1	few	CASTRQGRGEEAFF	TGTGCCAGTACCCGGCAGGGCAGGGGCGAAGAAGCTTTCTTT